The entry below describes one T cell receptor beta chain. This record comes from a study of blood T cell repertoires in COVID-19. The V end lost 3 bases, the J end lost 2 bases, and 9 bases lay between the germline ends. The CDR3 length is 14 residues. Germline CDR1 KGHSH, CDR2 LQKENI. Seattle participants joined during active infection and were tracked over time. Authors' methods: Amplified reference gene primers provided the basis for estimating nucleated cell counts. The assay was immunoSEQ multiplex PCR, and TCRdb's table has in-frame clones only and misses some. V, J and clone size derive from that table, while D and trimming were established from the DNA sequence. Of tens of thousands of clones in the sample, 87% were seen once.

The chain recombines TRBV18 with TRBJ2-3; perhaps TRBD1 as D (6 bases). Input material: peripheral blood. This sequence was found in a man between 40 and 49 years old with COVID-19, enrolled during active disease. The CDR3 nucleotides are TGTGCCAGCTCACCGTTGGGGGCCACAGATACGCAGTATTTT. This encodes CASSPLGATDTQYF.